These 18 T cell receptor beta chains were all obtained from the same sample, sequenced in a study of cytomegalovirus exposure and HLA in healthy donors. Libraries were prepared by immunoSEQ multiplex PCR; TCRdb keeps only in-frame clonotypes and omits some of them. The sample includes tens of thousands of clones, about 90% of them seen just once. Sequencing used PBMCs. The receptor set was obtained from a woman younger than 30 in good health and CMV-seropositive.

This clone occurred once. The chain couples TRBV2 to TRBJ2-4, with 11 bases matching TRBD1. CDR1 and CDR2 from the germline V gene are SNHLY and FYNNEI. J was trimmed by 1 base and V by 7 bases; bases with no gene match: 18. CDR3 size: 20 residues. CDR3 sequence: CASKNRTGGWPHGAKNIQYF. CDR3 nucleotide sequence: TGTGCCAGCAAAAACAGGACAGGGGGCTGGCCTCACGGGGCCAAAAACATTCAGTACTTC.

The J gene is TRBJ2-1, the V gene TRBV2; 7 bases map to TRBD1. V lost 4 bases, J lost 9 bases, and 6 bases stayed unmatched. In germline, CDR1 is SNHLY, CDR2 FYNNEI. This CDR3 has 13 amino acids. The CDR3 sequence is CASSGQGGGEQFF. DNA of the CDR3: TGTGCCAGCAGTGGACAGGGCGGAGGTGAGCAGTTCTTC.

The genes are TRBV13 and TRBJ2-7; 9 nucleotides align to TRBD1. Looked up from germline, CDR1 is PRHDT and CDR2 is FYEKMQ (reference sequence). This CDR3 is built from 22 residues. V lost 4 bases and J lost 0; bases outside the gene matches: 25. The chain's CDR3 is CASSSQAATGQGPGKNSYEQYF. For the CDR3, the DNA is TGTGCCAGCAGCTCCCAAGCCGCCACGGGACAGGGTCCAGGAAAAAACTCCTACGAGCAGTACTTC.

The chain is built from TRBV6-6 and TRBJ2-3; perhaps TRBD2 as D (7 bases). The CDR3 covers 15 residues. V was cut by 5 bases and J by 0 bases, with 12 bases left in between. Germline V gene data show CDR1 as MNHNY and CDR2 as SVGAGI (reference sequence). The CDR3: CASSRGDTSTDTQYF. DNA of the CDR3: TGTGCCAGCAGTCGGGGGGACACAAGCACAGATACGCAGTATTTT.

The table lists this clone with a count of one. The chain couples TRBV4-3 to TRBJ2-1; 13 bases line up with TRBD2. This CDR3 region has 16 residues. Per germline, CDR1 LGHNA and CDR2 YSLEER. With 1 base clipped from V and 8 bases from J, the junction kept 5 bases outside the gene matches. The CDR3 protein is CASSQGLAGGIDEQFF. DNA of the CDR3: TGCGCCAGCAGCCAAGGACTAGCGGGGGGCATCGATGAGCAGTTCTTC.

V gene TRBV30 combines with J gene TRBJ2-7; D possibly corresponds to TRBD1 (6 bases). The germline CDR1 and CDR2 sequences are GTSNPN and SVGIG (reference sequence). This CDR3 spans 12 amino acids. With 2 bases removed from V and 1 base from J, the gap between germline ends came to 6 bases. CDR3 coding DNA: TGTGCCTGGAGTACAGGGTCCTACGAGCAGTACTTC. Protein product: CAWSTGSYEQYF. Based on the CDR3 plus reference TRBV30 and TRBJ2-7, the full variable domain is SQTIHQWPATLVQPVGSPLSLECTVEGTSNPNLYWYRQAAGRGLQLLFYSVGIGQISSEVPQNLSASRPQDRQFILSSKKLLLSDSGFYLCAWSTGSYEQYFGPGTRLTVT.

V gene TRBV2 combines with J gene TRBJ1-2; D not certain. Trimming left V 8 bases short and J 0 bases short, with 22 bases between. The CDR3 spans 17 residues. The V gene's germline CDR1 is SNHLY and CDR2 FYNNEI. The CDR3 DNA reads as TGTGCCAGCGTGCCAGCGGAACTATTATACTCTAACTATGGCTACACCTTC. Encoded protein: CASVPAELLYSNYGYTF.

This rearrangement joins TRBV6-6 to TRBJ1-3; tentative D call: TRBD1 (6 bases). This CDR3 is built from 15 residues. V lost 2 bases, J lost 4 bases, and 12 bases lay in between. CDR1 is MNHNY and CDR2 is SVGAGI in the germline V gene (reference sequence). CDR3 in amino acids: CASSYTGTIGNTIYF. In DNA form, the CDR3 reads TGTGCCAGCAGTTACACCGGGACAATAGGAAACACCATATATTTT.

The chain joins TRBV7-9 to TRBJ2-1; TRBD1 aligns across 10 bases. V lost 2 bases, J lost 9 bases, and 7 bases stayed unmatched. CDR1 and CDR2 from the germline V gene are SEHNR and FQNEAQ (reference sequence). The CDR3 has 15 residues. The CDR3 sequence is CASSLSGQGVSEQFF. The CDR3 DNA reads TGTGCCAGCAGCTTAAGTGGACAGGGGGTGAGTGAGCAGTTCTTC.

The chain joins TRBV18 to TRBJ2-3; 14 nucleotides align to TRBD2. Germline CDR1 is KGHSH and CDR2 is LQKENI. V lost 2 bases and J lost 3; bases outside the gene matches: 7. The CDR3 length is 18 residues. This CDR3 reads CASSPTPGTSGRTDTQYF. CDR3 DNA sequence: TGTGCCAGCTCACCAACACCTGGGACTAGCGGGAGAACAGATACGCAGTATTTT.

This sequence joins TRBV4-1 and TRBJ2-5; TRBD2 might be the D (5 bases). V dropped 4 bases and J dropped 0 bases, with 6 bases sitting between them. CDR3 size: 13 residues. Germline CDR1 and CDR2: MGHRA and YSYEKL. CDR3 bases: TGCGCCAGCAGCCTAGCGAACCAAGAGACCCAGTACTTC. Encoded protein: CASSLANQETQYF.

For this clone: A read error may account for a junction end that differs from germline. The V and J genes are TRBV7-2 and TRBJ2-1, with D perhaps matching TRBD1 (6 bases). There are 14 residues in the CDR3. CDR1 SGHTA and CDR2 FQGNSA come from the germline V gene. CDR3 nucleotide sequence: TGTGCCAGCAGCTTAGTGTTCCGGGACAAGGAGCAGTTCTTC. It specifies CASSLVFRDKEQFF.

The J gene is TRBJ1-5, the V gene TRBV7-8, with D possibly TRBD1 on 6 matching bases. Germline CDR1 SGHVS, CDR2 FQNEAQ. Trimming shortened V by 4 bases and J by 0 bases, and 19 bases separated the two germline ends. The CDR3 extends over 18 amino acids. CDR3 loop: CASSSGPGGPYSNQPQHF. In nucleotides, the CDR3 is TGTGCCAGCAGCTCGGGTCCGGGGGGCCCCTATAGCAATCAGCCCCAGCATTTT.

This sequence joins TRBV10-3 and TRBJ2-7; D gene uncertain. V lost 0 bases and J lost 2, with 5 bases in between. The CDR3 totals 13 residues. Germline V gene data show CDR1 as ENHRY and CDR2 as SYGVKD. In DNA form, the CDR3 reads TGTGCCATCAGTGAGTCGAGCGCCTACGAGCAGTACTTC. Translating it yields CAISESSAYEQYF.

The chain recombines TRBV19 with TRBJ2-1; D is ambiguous. Trimming cost V 9 bases and J 2 bases, with 17 bases left between them. The CDR3 loop spans 15 amino acids. Germline CDR1 reads LNHDA; CDR2 reads SQIVND (reference sequence). In DNA form, the CDR3 reads TGTGCCAGCGCCCGCGAGGCAGATCCCTACAATGAGCAGTTCTTC. Translating gives CASAREADPYNEQFF.

The V gene is TRBV2, the J gene TRBJ2-5; 8 nucleotides agree with TRBD1. The ends lost 5 bases at V and 9 bases at J; junction bases unmatched: 5. CDR1 is SNHLY and CDR2 is FYNNEI in the germline V gene. The length of the CDR3 is 12 residues. CDR3 bases: TGTGCCAGCAGTCGGACAGGGCGTGCCCAGTACTTC. This sequence encodes CASSRTGRAQYF.

This clone has a handful of counts. The chain carries TRBV15 and TRBJ1-5; maybe TRBD1 (5 bases). The germline CDR1 and CDR2 sequences are LNHNV and YYDKDF (reference sequence). There are 14 residues in the CDR3. Trimming shortened V by 0 bases and J by 6 bases, and 9 bases separated the two germline ends. This CDR3 reads CATSRDRAAQPQHF. CDR3 DNA sequence: TGTGCCACCAGCAGAGACAGGGCCGCTCAGCCCCAGCATTTT. Combining the CDR3 with reference TRBV15 and TRBJ1-5 gives the whole variable domain DAMVIQNPRYQVTQFGKPVTLSCSQTLNHNVMYWYQQKSSQAPKLLFHYYDKDFNNEADTPDNFQSRRPNTSFCFLDIRSPGLGDTAMYLCATSRDRAAQPQHFGDGTRLSIL.

The genes are TRBV7-2 and TRBJ1-2; 7 bases line up with TRBD1. V was pared by 7 bases and J by 5 bases, with 7 bases of the junction left unmatched. This CDR3 region has 13 residues. Germline V gene sequence: CDR1 SGHTA, CDR2 FQGNSA. The CDR3 reads CASIIDRVYGYTF. The DNA for the CDR3 is TGTGCCAGCATTATTGACAGGGTATATGGCTACACCTTC. Together with reference TRBV7-2 and TRBJ1-2, the CDR3 gives the full variable domain: GAGVSQSPSNKVTEKGKDVELRCDPISGHTALYWYRQSLGQGLEFLIYFQGNSAPDKSGLPSDRFSAERTGGSVSTLTIQRTQQEDSAVYLCASIIDRVYGYTFGSGTRLTVV.